This is a list of T cell receptor beta chains from one sample in a study of blood T cell repertoires in COVID-19. Profiled with immunoSEQ multiplex PCR; TCRdb holds only in-frame clones, not every one. The sample shows 200,000 to 300,000 clones, around 90% of them seen only once. The sample was peripheral blood. The receptor source for this set is a man younger than 40 with COVID-19, enrolled during active disease. Both conserved end residues are part of each CDR3. Each record gives: D gene, J gene, V gene, CDR3 length, clone size, CDR3 protein, CDR3 DNA. D genes are given only for firm matches. Expanded clones are given a class, and other clones once, few, many or no size at all.

NA TRBJ2-1 TRBV5-4 13 NA CASSLPQNNEQFF TGTGCCAGCAGCTTGCCACAGAACAATGAGCAGTTCTTC
TRBD1 TRBJ1-1 TRBV6-6 13 NA CASRSTGEGRAFF TGTGCCAGCCGATCGACAGGGGAAGGTCGAGCTTTCTTT
NA TRBJ1-1 TRBV19 14 NA CASSMSRQHTEAFF TGTGCCAGTAGTATGAGTAGACAGCACACTGAAGCTTTCTTT
TRBD2 TRBJ2-7 TRBV5-4 17 NA CASSPRTSGGRSYEQYF TGTGCCAGCAGCCCACGGACTAGCGGGGGGCGGAGCTACGAGCAGTACTTC
NA TRBJ2-5 TRBV6-5 16 NA CASSYLADPRGETQYF TGTGCCAGCAGTTACTTGGCGGATCCAAGAGGGGAGACCCAGTACTTC
TRBD1 TRBJ2-2 TRBV11-3 15 NA CASSYDRGRAGELFF TGTGCCAGCAGCTACGACAGGGGGCGCGCCGGGGAGCTGTTTTTT
NA TRBJ1-5 TRBV6-6 20 few CASSPGVGGAGTASTRPQHF TGTGCCAGCAGTCCCGGCGTGGGGGGTGCGGGGACCGCGTCAACTCGGCCCCAGCATTTT
NA TRBJ1-6 TRBV18 12 NA CASSPSNSPLHF TGTGCCAGCTCACCGAGCAATTCACCCCTCCACTTT
TRBD1 TRBJ2-7 TRBV9 15 NA CASSATGQDFYEQYF TGTGCCAGCAGCGCGACGGGACAGGACTTCTACGAGCAGTACTTC
NA TRBJ2-1 TRBV14 16 once CASSQARVPLYNEQFF TGTGCCAGCAGCCAAGCGAGGGTACCCCTCTACAATGAGCAGTTCTTC
TRBD1 TRBJ1-2 TRBV10-2 19 NA CASSEAPDRKPPRNYGYTF TGCGCCAGCAGTGAGGCGCCGGACAGGAAGCCCCCAAGGAACTATGGCTACACCTTC
NA TRBJ2-2 TRBV10-2 14 NA CASQSGTNTGELFF TGCGCCAGCCAGAGCGGAACGAACACCGGGGAGCTGTTTTTT
NA TRBJ2-3 TRBV6-5 14 NA CASSSSPGTDTQYF TGTGCCAGCAGCTCCTCCCCGGGAACAGATACGCAGTATTTT
TRBD1 TRBJ1-4 TRBV5-1 15 NA CASSLGTGGSEKLFF TGCGCCAGCAGCTTGGGGACAGGGGGCTCTGAAAAACTGTTTTTT
NA TRBJ1-1 TRBV6-5 14 NA CASNTVTSTAEAFF TGTGCCAGCAATACCGTTACAAGTACCGCTGAAGCTTTCTTT
NA TRBJ2-2 TRBV5-4 19 NA CASSSPPTGTRVNTGELFF TGTGCCAGCAGCTCACCCCCCACAGGGACGAGGGTTAACACCGGGGAGCTGTTTTTT
NA TRBJ1-3 TRBV9 16 NA CASSADPGAAVDTIYF TGTGCCAGCAGCGCAGACCCAGGGGCCGCGGTGGACACCATATATTTT
TRBD1 TRBJ2-1 TRBV10-1 17 NA CASSAPGQGAGYNEQFF TGCGCCAGCAGTGCCCCGGGACAGGGGGCCGGCTACAATGAGCAGTTCTTC
TRBD1 TRBJ2-3 TRBV13 15 NA CASSLGQGTTDTQYF TGTGCCAGCAGCTTGGGACAGGGAACCACAGATACGCAGTATTTT
NA TRBJ2-7 TRBV19 15 NA CASSIDPGHSYEQYF TGTGCCAGTAGTATAGATCCGGGACACTCCTACGAGCAGTACTTC
TRBD2 TRBJ2-2 TRBV6-5 16 NA CASSYVPAGGTGELFF TGTGCCAGCAGTTACGTCCCGGCGGGGGGGACCGGGGAGCTGTTTTTT
NA TRBJ2-7 TRBV2 13 few CASTGLYGNEQYF TGTGCCAGCACGGGCCTGTACGGGAACGAGCAGTACTTC
NA TRBJ2-2 TRBV19 16 NA CATSGSSRGGTGELFF TGTGCCACCTCCGGGTCCTCACGCGGAGGAACCGGGGAGCTGTTTTTT
NA TRBJ1-5 TRBV27 14 NA CASRAGLGNQPQHF TGTGCCAGCAGGGCAGGCCTCGGCAATCAGCCCCAGCATTTT
TRBD2 TRBJ2-1 TRBV2 15 NA CASHGLAGSYNEQFF TGTGCCAGCCACGGACTAGCGGGGTCCTACAATGAGCAGTTCTTC
TRBD1 TRBJ1-6 TRBV30 17 NA CAWSTTGGPRHNSPLHF TGTGCCTGGAGTACTACAGGGGGACCGCGGCATAATTCACCCCTCCACTTT
NA TRBJ2-7 TRBV4-2 15 once CASSQITDSSYEQYF TGTGCCAGCAGCCAAATTACGGACAGCTCCTACGAGCAGTACTTC